This T cell receptor (beta chain) stems from a study of human T cells and chemical hapten exposure. TCRdb re-called the RACE reads with MiXCR, one entry per CDR3 protein. In the table there are about 140,000 distinct CDR3 sequences, 12% of which are singletons. Per germline, CDR1 LGHDT and CDR2 YNNKEL (reference sequence). The CDR3 consists of 14 residues. V dropped 6 bases and J dropped 4 bases, with 12 bases sitting between them. In its sample, this clonotype was seen many times. Time point here: patch test 2, 6 weeks after DPC sensitization. Regarding treatment: therapeutic diphenylcyclopropenone sensitization with weekly scalp DPC. It was from unfractionated whole blood that total RNA was extracted.

The sequencing used whole blood, collected in connection with sensitization to the hapten diphenylcyclopropenone (DPC). This chain joins TRBV3-1 and TRBJ2-2; the D gene is possibly TRBD2 (5 bases). This clonotype was obtained from a woman between 45 and 60 years old with alopecia areata. Some clones in this sample may be carry-over from other donors' samples. The CDR3 bases are TGTGCCAGCAGACCCGAGGGTCGCACCGGGGAGCTGTTTTTT. The encoded protein is CASRPEGRTGELFF.